The rows below give T cell receptor beta chains drawn from one sample of a study of blood T cell repertoires in COVID-19. Data came from immunoSEQ multiplex PCR; TCRdb stores just in-frame clones and leaves some out. The table has about 310,000 clones, about nine tenths seen once. The sequencing sample was made of peripheral blood. The source is a man aged 45 to 65 with active or convalescent COVID-19. Each CDR3 is given with its conserved first and last residue. The D gene is left open where the match is weak. A row's size may be missing; if present it is once, few, many or a size class.

cdr3_aa: CSVERTSGSYEQYF
cdr3_nt: TGCAGCGTGGAGCGGACTAGCGGATCCTACGAGCAGTACTTC
j_call: TRBJ2-7
clone_size: NA
d_call: TRBD2
v_call: TRBV29-1

cdr3_aa: CASSQDRSGNTIYF
cdr3_nt: TGTGCCAGCAGCCAAGATCGCTCTGGAAACACCATATATTTT
j_call: TRBJ1-3
clone_size: NA
d_call: NA
v_call: TRBV3-1/TRBV3-2

cdr3_aa: CASSLGGSGGNYGYTF
cdr3_nt: TGTGCCAGCAGCTTAGGGGGGTCGGGAGGTAACTATGGCTACACCTTC
j_call: TRBJ1-2
clone_size: NA
d_call: NA
v_call: TRBV7-2

cdr3_aa: CASSEYTSQAGELFF
cdr3_nt: TGTGCCAGCAGTGAATATACTAGCCAGGCCGGGGAGCTGTTTTTT
j_call: TRBJ2-2
clone_size: NA
d_call: NA
v_call: TRBV25-1

cdr3_aa: CASSPVTRVINYGYTF
cdr3_nt: TGTGCCAGCAGCCCCGTTACCAGGGTCATTAACTATGGCTACACCTTC
j_call: TRBJ1-2
clone_size: NA
d_call: NA
v_call: TRBV7-9

cdr3_aa: CASRGQGAGMNTEAFF
cdr3_nt: TGTGCCAGTAGGGGACAGGGGGCCGGGATGAACACTGAAGCTTTCTTT
j_call: TRBJ1-1
clone_size: NA
d_call: TRBD1
v_call: TRBV19

cdr3_aa: CASSYAGANYGYTF
cdr3_nt: TGTGCCAGCAGTTACGCGGGAGCAAACTATGGCTACACCTTC
j_call: TRBJ1-2
clone_size: NA
d_call: NA
v_call: TRBV2

cdr3_aa: CSAAGTSGSTDTQYF
cdr3_nt: TGCAGCGCCGCGGGGACTAGCGGGAGCACAGATACGCAGTATTTT
j_call: TRBJ2-3
clone_size: NA
d_call: TRBD2
v_call: TRBV29-1

cdr3_aa: CASSLGGGRYEQYF
cdr3_nt: TGTGCCAGCAGTTTGGGGGGGGGCCGCTACGAGCAGTACTTC
j_call: TRBJ2-7
clone_size: NA
d_call: NA
v_call: TRBV6-5

cdr3_aa: CACDRGGSGELFF
cdr3_nt: TGTGCCTGTGACAGGGGAGGGTCCGGGGAGCTGTTTTTT
j_call: TRBJ2-2
clone_size: NA
d_call: NA
v_call: TRBV30

cdr3_aa: CASTGTGSRWETQYF
cdr3_nt: TGTGCCAGCACTGGGACAGGGTCCCGGTGGGAGACCCAGTACTTC
j_call: TRBJ2-5
clone_size: NA
d_call: TRBD1
v_call: TRBV2

cdr3_aa: CASRGTSGRARETQYF
cdr3_nt: TGCGCCAGCAGGGGGACTAGCGGGAGGGCCCGGGAGACCCAGTACTTC
j_call: TRBJ2-5
clone_size: NA
d_call: TRBD2
v_call: TRBV4-1

cdr3_aa: CASSSGGADNEQFF
cdr3_nt: TGTGCCAGTTCTAGCGGGGGGGCCGACAATGAGCAGTTCTTC
j_call: TRBJ2-1
clone_size: NA
d_call: TRBD2
v_call: TRBV19

cdr3_aa: CASSRTGGQPQHF
cdr3_nt: TGTGCCAGCAGCAGGACAGGGGGTCAGCCCCAGCATTTT
j_call: TRBJ1-5
clone_size: NA
d_call: TRBD1
v_call: TRBV6-5

cdr3_aa: CASTRGTGKRAGELFF
cdr3_nt: TGTGCCAGCACCCGAGGGACAGGAAAAAGAGCCGGGGAGCTGTTTTTT
j_call: TRBJ2-2
clone_size: NA
d_call: TRBD1
v_call: TRBV5-4

cdr3_aa: CASSASGGDNEQFF
cdr3_nt: TGCGCCAGCAGCGCTAGCGGGGGGGACAATGAGCAGTTCTTC
j_call: TRBJ2-1
clone_size: NA
d_call: TRBD2
v_call: TRBV5-1

cdr3_aa: CASSPDDLGTEAFF
cdr3_nt: TGTGCCAGCAGCCCCGACGATCTAGGCACTGAAGCTTTCTTT
j_call: TRBJ1-1
clone_size: NA
d_call: NA
v_call: TRBV28

cdr3_aa: CASSSGDRVTEAFF
cdr3_nt: TGTGCCAGCAGCTCGGGGGACAGGGTCACTGAAGCTTTCTTT
j_call: TRBJ1-1
clone_size: NA
d_call: TRBD1
v_call: TRBV5-4

cdr3_aa: CASSIGPRQPQHF
cdr3_nt: TGTGCCAGTAGTATAGGACCGAGGCAGCCCCAGCATTTT
j_call: TRBJ1-5
clone_size: NA
d_call: NA
v_call: TRBV19

cdr3_aa: CASSQLDRDPGELFF
cdr3_nt: TGTGCCAGCAGCCAACTTGACAGGGATCCCGGGGAGCTGTTTTTT
j_call: TRBJ2-2
clone_size: NA
d_call: TRBD1
v_call: TRBV3-1/TRBV3-2

cdr3_aa: CASSQGYTYSNQPQHF
cdr3_nt: TGCGCCAGCAGCCAAGGGTACACGTATAGCAATCAGCCCCAGCATTTT
j_call: TRBJ1-5
clone_size: once
d_call: NA
v_call: TRBV4-3

cdr3_aa: CASRLNTDGNYGYTF
cdr3_nt: TGTGCCAGCAGACTAAATACTGACGGAAACTATGGCTACACCTTC
j_call: TRBJ1-2
clone_size: NA
d_call: NA
v_call: TRBV27

cdr3_aa: CASSRRENTEAFF
cdr3_nt: TGTGCCAGCAGCCGGCGGGAGAACACTGAAGCTTTCTTT
j_call: TRBJ1-1
clone_size: NA
d_call: NA
v_call: TRBV3-1/TRBV3-2

cdr3_aa: CAWSAGKDQPQHF
cdr3_nt: TGTGCCTGGAGCGCAGGAAAGGATCAGCCCCAGCATTTT
j_call: TRBJ1-5
clone_size: NA
d_call: NA
v_call: TRBV30

cdr3_aa: CASSPPGGVTGELFF
cdr3_nt: TGTGCCAGCAGCCCCCCGGGGGGCGTCACCGGGGAGCTGTTTTTT
j_call: TRBJ2-2
clone_size: NA
d_call: NA
v_call: TRBV7-9

cdr3_aa: CASSVVEFTDTQYF
cdr3_nt: TGTGCCAGCAGCGTAGTGGAGTTCACAGATACGCAGTATTTT
j_call: TRBJ2-3
clone_size: NA
d_call: NA
v_call: TRBV9

cdr3_aa: CASSDPTSGGNEQFF
cdr3_nt: TGCGCCAGCAGCGACCCGACCAGCGGGGGCAATGAGCAGTTCTTC
j_call: TRBJ2-1
clone_size: NA
d_call: TRBD2
v_call: TRBV5-1

cdr3_aa: CASSEARGQGYGYTF
cdr3_nt: TGTGCCAGCAGTGAAGCAAGGGGGCAGGGCTATGGCTACACCTTC
j_call: TRBJ1-2
clone_size: NA
d_call: TRBD1
v_call: TRBV6-1

cdr3_aa: CASGTGYGYTF
cdr3_nt: TGTGCCAGTGGGACAGGGTATGGCTACACCTTC
j_call: TRBJ1-2
clone_size: NA
d_call: TRBD1
v_call: TRBV19

cdr3_aa: CASSRKWTGVETQYF
cdr3_nt: TGTGCCAGCAGCCGGAAATGGACAGGGGTAGAGACCCAGTACTTC
j_call: TRBJ2-5
clone_size: NA
d_call: TRBD1
v_call: TRBV5-4

cdr3_aa: CASSRGTGEGYTF
cdr3_nt: TGTGCCAGCAGCCGCGGGACAGGGGAGGGCTACACCTTC
j_call: TRBJ1-2
clone_size: NA
d_call: TRBD1
v_call: TRBV7-2

cdr3_aa: CASSKVPTGGSGNQPQHF
cdr3_nt: TGTGCCAGCAGCAAAGTCCCGACAGGGGGCTCGGGCAATCAGCCCCAGCATTTT
j_call: TRBJ1-5
clone_size: once
d_call: NA
v_call: TRBV21-1

cdr3_aa: CASSLSSGEETQYF
cdr3_nt: TGCGCCAGCAGCTTGAGTTCAGGGGAAGAGACCCAGTACTTC
j_call: TRBJ2-5
clone_size: NA
d_call: NA
v_call: TRBV5-1

cdr3_aa: CACQSSYEQYF
cdr3_nt: TGTGCCTGCCAATCCTCCTACGAGCAGTACTTC
j_call: TRBJ2-7
clone_size: NA
d_call: NA
v_call: TRBV30

cdr3_aa: CASSLSGAPYNEQFF
cdr3_nt: TGTGCCAGCTCACTTTCGGGAGCTCCTTACAATGAGCAGTTCTTC
j_call: TRBJ2-1
clone_size: once
d_call: NA
v_call: TRBV18

cdr3_aa: CSVATGDYGYTF
cdr3_nt: TGCAGCGTTGCGACAGGGGACTATGGCTACACCTTC
j_call: TRBJ1-2
clone_size: NA
d_call: TRBD1
v_call: TRBV29-1

cdr3_aa: CASSLGERTGLEKLFF
cdr3_nt: TGTGCCAGCAGCTTAGGCGAGAGGACAGGGCTTGAAAAACTGTTTTTT
j_call: TRBJ1-4
clone_size: NA
d_call: TRBD1
v_call: TRBV13

cdr3_aa: CASSLAGANQETQYF
cdr3_nt: TGTGCCAGTAGTTTGGCGGGGGCCAATCAAGAGACCCAGTACTTC
j_call: TRBJ2-5
clone_size: NA
d_call: NA
v_call: TRBV19

cdr3_aa: CATRDRAYEQYF
cdr3_nt: TGTGCCACGAGGGACAGGGCCTACGAGCAGTACTTC
j_call: TRBJ2-7
clone_size: NA
d_call: TRBD1
v_call: TRBV10-3

cdr3_aa: CASSLQGDTGELFF
cdr3_nt: TGTGCCAGCAGCTTGCAGGGGGACACCGGGGAGCTGTTTTTT
j_call: TRBJ2-2
clone_size: NA
d_call: TRBD1
v_call: TRBV5-5

cdr3_aa: CASSIGNLNEQFF
cdr3_nt: TGTGCCAGTAGTATCGGGAACCTGAATGAGCAGTTCTTC
j_call: TRBJ2-1
clone_size: NA
d_call: NA
v_call: TRBV19

cdr3_aa: CASSQEGDRELFF
cdr3_nt: TGTGCCAGCAGCCAAGAAGGGGATCGGGAGCTGTTTTTT
j_call: TRBJ2-2
clone_size: NA
d_call: NA
v_call: TRBV3-1/TRBV3-2

cdr3_aa: CASSYPRLAGRLPTDTQYF
cdr3_nt: TGTGCCAGCAGTTACCCCCGGCTAGCGGGACGACTCCCAACAGATACGCAGTATTTT
j_call: TRBJ2-3
clone_size: NA
d_call: TRBD2
v_call: TRBV28

cdr3_aa: CASRRLIGNGELFF
cdr3_nt: TGTGCCAGCAGGCGGCTAATCGGGAACGGGGAACTGTTTTTT
j_call: TRBJ1-4
clone_size: NA
d_call: NA
v_call: TRBV2

cdr3_aa: CASSQLDSGYEQYF
cdr3_nt: TGTGCCAGCAGCCAACTCGACAGCGGGTACGAGCAGTACTTC
j_call: TRBJ2-7
clone_size: NA
d_call: NA
v_call: TRBV28